The 10 T cell receptor beta chains below all came from one sample that was sequenced in a study of CD8 T cells in ankylosing spondylitis (dated by TCRdb to the late 2010s). The investigation overall reported the following: Blood from ankylosing spondylitis patients appeared to be characterized by a TCR beta motif made up of about 8 highly homologous amino acid variants.

Preparation of the library involved 5' RACE. Sequenced on an Illumina HiSeq 2500. TCRdb reworked the public reads: Q25 trimming with fastp, MiXCR clone assembly, productive beta chains retained. Every CDR3 protein is listed once, alongside the most common genes and DNA of its rows. The sample data list some 400,000 distinct CDR3 sequences, and around 24% of these were observed just once. The ten largest clones add up to about 16% of the sample. Their cognate antigens are unknown. The material sequenced was blood, either unsorted or a sorted T cell fraction (not recorded which). The receptors originated from a male donor with ankylosing spondylitis.

This clonotype was picked up many times. The chain carries TRBV10-3 and TRBJ2-7, with TRBD2 matching over 8 bases. The CDR3 runs to 15 residues. Germline CDR1 reads ENHRY; CDR2 reads SYGVKD. Losses at the gene ends were 0 bases for V and 1 base for J; bases not matched to a gene: 2. The CDR3 nucleotides are TGTGCCATCAGTGAGTCCTTAGCGGGATCCTACGAGCAGTACTTC. It yields the protein CAISESLAGSYEQYF.

V usage is TRBV11-2 and J usage is TRBJ2-3, with 9 positions matching TRBD2. This CDR3 has 19 amino acids. CDR1 and CDR2 from the germline V gene are SGHAT and FQNNGV. The ends lost 3 bases at V and 4 bases at J; junction bases unmatched: 17. CDR3 DNA sequence: TGTGCCAGCAGCTTCCGCTCACCGAGGCTAGCGGGAACTCCAGATACGCAGTATTTT. Protein product: CASSFRSPRLAGTPDTQYF.

The sample holds a few counts of this clonotype. The chain couples TRBV6-2 or TRBV6-3 to TRBJ2-1; D perhaps matches TRBD2 (6 bases). From germline, CDR1 is MNHEY and CDR2 SVGEGT. This CDR3 has 16 amino acids. Trimming left V 5 bases short and J 4 bases short, with 18 bases between. CDR3 sequence (DNA): TGTGCCAGCAGTCAGTTCGGGACTCATCAATACAATGAGCAGTTCTTC. It is translated as CASSQFGTHQYNEQFF.

The chain joins TRBV5-5 to TRBJ2-3; D gene unclear. Germline-derived CDR1 and CDR2 are SGHKS and YYEKEE (reference sequence). Trimming removed 4 bases at V and 3 bases at J, with 18 bases between. The CDR3 has 16 residues. CDR3 loop: CASSTGPNSATDTQYF. In nucleotides, the CDR3 is TGTGCCAGCAGCACCGGACCGAACTCCGCAACAGATACGCAGTATTTT.

This clonotype was counted ten times or more. This chain's CDR3 is CSVEDFGQNRYEQYF. The CDR3 DNA sequence: TGCAGCGTTGAAGATTTTGGACAGAACCGCTACGAGCAGTACTTC. The V call is TRBV29-1, the J call TRBJ2-7, with TRBD1 as a possible D gene (6 bases). The length of the CDR3 is 15 residues. Germline V lookup: CDR1 SQVTM, CDR2 ANQGSEA. Between the trimmed V and J ends, which lost 0 bases and 3 bases, there was a span of 15 bases.

The chain links TRBV5-1 to TRBJ2-3; a weak D match, TRBD1 (6 bases). Trimming cost V 4 bases and J 7 bases, with 19 bases left between them. The CDR3 runs to 15 residues. Germline V gene data show CDR1 as SGHRS and CDR2 as YFSETQ. CDR3 in amino acids: CASSADRLPAHTQYF. The CDR3 DNA follows: TGCGCCAGCAGCGCCGACAGGCTCCCGGCCCATACGCAGTATTTT. Looking up the rest from reference TRBV5-1 and TRBJ2-3 gives the full variable domain: KAGVTQTPRYLIKTRGQQVTLSCSPISGHRSVSWYQQTPGQGLQFLFEYFSETQRNKGNFPGRFSGRQFSNSRSEMNVSTLELGDSALYLCASSADRLPAHTQYFGPGTRLTVL.

V usage is TRBV3-1 and J usage is TRBJ1-2; 7 bases are shared with TRBD1. This CDR3 comprises 14 residues. Germline lookup yields CDR1 LGHDT and CDR2 YNNKEL (reference sequence). Trimming at V came to 1 base and at J to 5 bases, leaving 4 bases not matched to a gene. The CDR3 bases are TGTGCCAGCAGCCAAGGGACAGGTGGATATGGCTACACCTTC. It codes for CASSQGTGGYGYTF.

This clonotype was counted many times. CDR3 in amino acids: CASSPSAGEEETQYF. The CDR3 DNA follows: TGTGCCAGCAGTCCCTCGGCGGGGGAGGAAGAGACCCAGTACTTC. The chain is built from TRBV12-3 or TRBV12-4 and TRBJ2-5; TRBD2 matches at 7 bases. Trimming cost V 5 bases and J 3 bases; bases outside gene matches: 9. The CDR3 runs 15 residues.

This clonotype was seen just once. V and J are TRBV3-1 and TRBJ2-3; D possibly corresponds to TRBD2 (6 bases). With 4 bases removed from V and 4 bases from J, the gap between germline ends came to 12 bases. The CDR3 sequence is 14 residues long. Germline CDR1 is LGHDT and CDR2 is YNNKEL (reference sequence). In nucleotides, the CDR3 is TGTGCCAGCAGCCTGACTAGTGTGGCAGATACGCAGTATTTT. Amino acids: CASSLTSVADTQYF.

The rearrangement joins TRBV10-3 to TRBJ2-4; D remains ambiguous. V lost 5 bases and J lost 7, with 18 bases in between. Germline V gene sequence: CDR1 ENHRY, CDR2 SYGVKD. This CDR3 is 15 amino acids long. The CDR3, as DNA: TGTGCCATCAGTTCGGGCCCCGCAGAGTTCAACATTCAGTACTTC. Translated, it gives CAISSGPAEFNIQYF.